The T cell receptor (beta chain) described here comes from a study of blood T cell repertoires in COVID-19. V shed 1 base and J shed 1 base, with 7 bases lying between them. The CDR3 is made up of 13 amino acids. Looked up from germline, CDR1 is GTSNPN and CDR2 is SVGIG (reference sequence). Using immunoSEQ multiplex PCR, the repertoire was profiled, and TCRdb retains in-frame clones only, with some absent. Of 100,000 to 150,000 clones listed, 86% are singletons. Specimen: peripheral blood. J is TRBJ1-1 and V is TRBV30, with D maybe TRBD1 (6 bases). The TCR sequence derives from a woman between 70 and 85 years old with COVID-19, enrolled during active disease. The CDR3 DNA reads TGTGCCTGGAGTGAGGACAGGAACACTGAAGCTTTCTTT. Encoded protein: CAWSEDRNTEAFF.